This T cell receptor (beta chain) stems from a study of cytomegalovirus exposure and HLA in healthy donors. Whole-study context: Of several hundred genotyped donors, roughly 81% grouped in the Caucasian-associated ancestry cluster.

It was with 60 Vbeta and 13 Jbeta primers that the PCR ran. Profiled with immunoSEQ multiplex PCR; TCRdb holds only in-frame clones, not every one. The repertoire includes approximately 120,000 clones, 60% to 80% of them detected once, and just over 2% sits in the top ten. Study-wide findings and caveats: The authors enumerated some 170 TCR beta chains as linked to cytomegalovirus. Despite most TCR sequences being rare, some public TCRs occurred in many donors.

The germline CDR1 and CDR2 sequences are MNHEY and SVGAGI. The V segment lost 5 bases and the J segment 4 bases; nucleotides outside the gene matches: 9. The CDR3 is made up of 15 amino acids. In the case of this clone: No antigen is known for it.

Sequences were obtained from PBMCs. The TCR comes from a human donor in good health. The V call is TRBV6-5, the J call TRBJ2-7; 9 positions match TRBD1. CDR3 sequence: CASSGTGTGQYEQYF. CDR3 DNA: TGTGCCAGCAGTGGAACCGGGACAGGGCAATACGAGCAGTACTTC.